This is a list of T cell receptor beta chains from one sample in a study of PD-1 blockade in mismatch repair-deficient tumors. The data were produced by immunoSEQ multiplex PCR, yet TCRdb's version contains in-frame clones alone and is incomplete. Among about 79,000 clones listed, approximately 80% were seen once. This material consisted of peripheral blood, taken 44 weeks after starting pembrolizumab. These receptors were collected from an adult with mismatch repair-deficient cancer. Each CDR3 is given with its conserved first and last residue. A D gene is named only where the DNA matches it firmly. Not all rows give a size; the values are once, few, many and, for expanded clones, a class.

d_gene | j_gene | v_gene | abundance | CDR3aa | CDR3nt
TRBD2 | TRBJ2-5 | TRBV11-2 | - | CASSPSGSGETQYF | TGTGCCAGCAGCCCAAGCGGGAGCGGTGAGACCCAGTACTTC
- | TRBJ2-5 | TRBV5-1 | few | CASTWRETQYF | TGCGCCAGCACCTGGAGGGAGACCCAGTACTTC
- | TRBJ1-1 | TRBV6-5 | - | CASSYDLGTEAFF | TGTGCCAGCAGTTACGACCTGGGCACTGAAGCTTTCTTT
- | TRBJ2-1 | TRBV7-2 | - | CASSLLGSGSSNEQFF | TGTGCCAGCAGCTTATTGGGAAGCGGGTCATCGAATGAGCAGTTCTTC
- | TRBJ2-7 | TRBV23-1 | - | CASGRGTEPHEQYF | TGCGCCAGCGGTCGTGGGACGGAGCCTCACGAGCAGTACTTC
- | TRBJ1-1 | TRBV27 | - | CASSLSSQRGTEAFF | TGTGCCAGCAGTTTATCGTCACAGCGAGGGACTGAAGCTTTCTTT
TRBD2 | TRBJ2-1 | TRBV2 | - | CASRQGLAGPNEQFF | TGTGCCAGCAGGCAGGGACTAGCGGGACCCAATGAGCAGTTCTTC
- | TRBJ1-1 | TRBV19 | - | CASKNEAFF | TGTGCCAGTAAGAATGAAGCTTTCTTT
- | TRBJ2-7 | TRBV27 | - | CASTDRNAYEQYF | TGTGCCAGCACCGACCGAAATGCCTACGAGCAGTACTTC
TRBD1 | TRBJ2-2 | TRBV27 | - | CASSGYRGPGELFF | TGTGCCAGCAGTGGGTACAGGGGGCCCGGGGAGCTGTTTTTT
TRBD2 | TRBJ2-1 | TRBV20-1 | - | CSAWEGVQFF | TGCAGTGCCTGGGAGGGAGTGCAGTTCTTC
- | TRBJ2-1 | TRBV6-5 | - | CASSDTRSEQFF | TGTGCCAGCAGTGATACGAGGTCCGAGCAGTTCTTC
TRBD1 | TRBJ1-5 | TRBV6-6 | - | CASRAGTGGQPQHF | TGTGCCAGCAGGGCAGGGACAGGGGGTCAGCCCCAGCATTTT
- | TRBJ1-1 | TRBV7-9 | once | CASSLPPASSDTEAFF | TGTGCCAGCAGCTTACCCCCGGCATCATCGGACACTGAAGCTTTCTTT
- | TRBJ1-2 | TRBV28 | - | CATQGTKYGYTF | TGTGCCACACAAGGGACAAAGTATGGCTACACCTTC